The 22 T cell receptor beta chains given below trace back to one sample, sequenced in a study of Ad26.COV2.S vaccination and SARS-CoV-2 variants. The method was immunoSEQ multiplex PCR; TCRdb's version includes in-frame clones alone and lacks a portion of them. The table includes roughly 350,000 clones, 85% to 90% detected once. As for treatment: over 15 received Ad26.COV2.S at low or high dose, single or two shots; about five received placebo; per-sample allocation not given. Samples were taken on day 63 after the first vaccine or placebo injection. The starting material was peripheral blood, obtained in a trial of Ad26.COV2.S vaccine versus placebo. Receptor source: a person aged 18 to 65 who received the Ad26.COV2.S COVID-19 vaccine or a placebo.

This chain connects TRBV2 to TRBJ1-2; D perhaps matches TRBD1 (5 bases). CDR1 and CDR2 (germline): SNHLY, FYNNEI. Trimming took off 4 bases at V and 7 bases at J, with 13 bases between the two ends. This CDR3 is 13 amino acids long. In DNA, the CDR3 is TGTGCCAGCAGTGGGGGGGGATTTGGTGGCTACACCTTC. It encodes CASSGGGFGGYTF. The full variable domain, with the rest looked up from reference TRBV2 and TRBJ1-2, is EPEVTQTPSHQVTQMGQEVILRCVPISNHLYFYWYRQILGQKVEFLVSFYNNEISEKSEIFDDQFSVERPDGSNFTLKIRSTKLEDSAMYFCASSGGGFGGYTFGSGTRLTVV.

The J gene is TRBJ1-2, the V gene TRBV6-2 or TRBV6-3; D is uncertain. Trimming left V 0 bases short and J 2 bases short, with 4 bases between. This CDR3 is built from 13 residues. Germline V lookup: CDR1 MNHEY, CDR2 SVGEGT. The CDR3 is CASSYSGNYGYTF. CDR3 bases: TGTGCCAGCAGTTACTCGGGAAACTATGGCTACACCTTC.

This clone was counted a few times. The chain uses TRBV19 and TRBJ1-5; tentative D call: TRBD1 (5 bases). V lost 5 bases and J 7 bases, leaving 18 bases between the germline ends. Germline CDR1 and CDR2: LNHDA and SQIVND (reference sequence). This CDR3 spans 15 amino acids. The CDR3 nucleotides are TGTGCCAGTAGTCTTGGATGGAGGGGAAAACAGCCCCAGCATTTT. As protein: CASSLGWRGKQPQHF.

CDR3 loop: CASSRFGLLSTDTQYF. CDR3 coding DNA: TGCGCCAGCAGCCGCTTCGGACTACTGAGCACAGATACGCAGTATTTT. The chain carries TRBV5-1 and TRBJ2-3; TRBD2 is a possible D gene (6 bases). Trimming removed 4 bases at V and 0 bases at J, with 15 bases between. CDR3 size: 16 residues. The germline V gene encodes CDR1 SGHRS and CDR2 YFSETQ.

The genes are TRBV19 and TRBJ2-3; D possibly corresponds to TRBD2 (5 bases). The V gene lost 3 bases and the J gene lost 1 base, with 8 bases spanning the gap. The germline CDR1 and CDR2 sequences are LNHDA and SQIVND (reference sequence). CDR3 length: 14 residues. The CDR3 reads CASSIRRGTDTQYF. CDR3 nucleotide sequence: TGTGCCAGTAGTATTCGGCGGGGCACAGATACGCAGTATTTT.

Notes on this clone: Distinct nucleotide sequences in the sample also encode this CDR3. The V gene is TRBV19, the J gene TRBJ1-1; D is uncertain. V gave up 3 bases and J gave up 5 bases, with 10 bases separating them. Per the germline V gene, CDR1 is LNHDA and CDR2 is SQIVND (reference sequence). This CDR3 comprises 13 residues. The CDR3 nucleotides read TGTGCCAGTAGTATCGGTTGGGGAACTGAAGCTTTCTTT. Its translation is CASSIGWGTEAFF.

The V call is TRBV9, the J call TRBJ2-1, with D unresolved. Deletions cut 0 bases from V and 0 bases from J, with 7 bases between. The CDR3 has 15 residues. Germline V gene lookup returns CDR1 SGDLS and CDR2 YYNGEE. As DNA, the CDR3 is TGTGCCAGCAGCGTAGATACGAGCTCCTACAATGAGCAGTTCTTC. It translates to CASSVDTSSYNEQFF.

This chain joins TRBV3-1 (or the pseudogene TRBV3-2) and TRBJ2-7; 8 nucleotides agree with TRBD1. With V trimmed by 4 bases and J by 3 bases, 17 bases remained unmatched. Germline assignment: CDR1 LGHDT and CDR2 YNNKEL (reference sequence). The CDR3 is made up of 18 amino acids. The CDR3, as DNA: TGTGCCAGCAGCCCGCAAGGAATACGGAGACAGGGGAACTACGAGCAGTACTTC. Protein sequence: CASSPQGIRRQGNYEQYF.

The V and J genes are TRBV11-2 and TRBJ2-7; TRBD1 or TRBD2 may be the D gene (6 bases each). Trimming removed 6 bases from V and 4 bases from J, with 19 bases in between. Germline CDR1 and CDR2: SGHAT and FQNNGV. The CDR3 consists of 15 residues. The CDR3 region has the DNA TGTGCCAGCAGACCTCTTAGGGGGGAGTTGTACGAGCAGTACTTC. It encodes CASRPLRGELYEQYF.

The chain has TRBV7-2 and TRBJ1-6, with 9 bases that match TRBD1. The CDR3 totals 15 residues. J was trimmed by 4 bases and V by 5 bases; bases with no gene match: 3. The germline V gene encodes CDR1 SGHTA and CDR2 FQGNSA. CDR3 sequence: CASSQDRGYNSPLHF. In DNA, the CDR3 is TGTGCCAGCAGCCAGGACAGGGGATATAATTCACCCCTCCACTTT.

The gene calls are TRBV20-1 and TRBJ2-1; D is ambiguous. This CDR3 comprises 11 residues. Germline CDR1 reads DFQATT; CDR2 reads SNEGSKA (reference sequence). V lost 2 bases, J lost 8 bases, and 7 bases lay in between. CDR3 in DNA: TGCAGTGCTAGACCTGGCCATGAGCAGTTCTTC. It specifies CSARPGHEQFF.

The V and J genes are TRBV28 and TRBJ1-4, with 9 bases fitting TRBD1. Per the germline V gene, CDR1 is MDHEN and CDR2 is SYDVKM. Trimming cost V 3 bases and J 7 bases; bases outside gene matches: 6. This CDR3 region has 15 residues. Here the CDR3 DNA reads TGTGCCAGCAGTTTCGGGGACAGGGAGGCTGAAAAACTGTTTTTT. Amino acids: CASSFGDREAEKLFF.

The gene calls are TRBV2 and TRBJ2-2; D is ambiguous. Trimming removed 7 bases at V and 1 base at J, with 10 bases between. CDR3 length equals 14 residues. Germline V gene sequence: CDR1 SNHLY, CDR2 FYNNEI. CDR3 amino acids: CASKPVRNTGELFF. DNA of the CDR3: TGTGCCAGCAAGCCGGTACGGAACACCGGGGAGCTGTTTTTT.

The V call is TRBV28, the J call TRBJ2-7, with 8 nucleotides matching TRBD1. The germline CDR1 and CDR2 sequences are MDHEN and SYDVKM. The CDR3 extends over 14 amino acids. Trimming took 6 bases from V and 4 from J; bases not matched to a gene: 8. The CDR3 protein is CASRHRQGWYEQYF. The CDR3 DNA reads as TGTGCCAGCAGGCACAGACAGGGGTGGTACGAGCAGTACTTC.

This clone is a singleton in its sample. The chain couples TRBV12-5 to TRBJ1-3; D unclear. With 3 bases removed from V and 0 bases from J, the gap between germline ends came to 6 bases. The CDR3 contains 14 residues. CDR1 and CDR2 from the germline V gene are LGHNT and FRNRAP. In DNA form, the CDR3 reads TGTGCTAGTGGTTTAGTAGACTCTGGAAACACCATATATTTT. Amino acids: CASGLVDSGNTIYF.

The chain links TRBV10-3 to TRBJ2-3; 8 nucleotides align to TRBD1. This CDR3 contains 14 residues. From germline, CDR1 is ENHRY and CDR2 SYGVKD. Losses at the gene ends were 5 bases for V and 2 bases for J; bases not matched to a gene: 3. The CDR3 region is CAISPGGDTDTQYF. The CDR3 region has the DNA TGTGCCATCAGTCCAGGGGGCGACACAGATACGCAGTATTTT.

The CDR3 here is CSASHRGAYEQYF. The CDR3 nucleotides are TGCAGTGCTAGTCATCGGGGGGCCTACGAGCAGTACTTC. The rearrangement links TRBV20-1 to TRBJ2-7, with 7 bases fitting TRBD2. Per germline, CDR1 DFQATT and CDR2 SNEGSKA (reference sequence). V lost 3 bases and J lost 2; bases outside the gene matches: 4. The CDR3 consists of 13 residues.

This clone was picked up one time. The V call is TRBV6-6, the J call TRBJ2-3; 7 bases are a match to TRBD1. The V gene end was trimmed by 3 bases and the J gene end by 1 base; junction bases not matched to a gene: 4. Germline CDR1 is MNHNY and CDR2 is SVGAGI (reference sequence). The CDR3 length is 15 residues. As DNA, the CDR3 is TGTGCCAGCAGTTATCCCGGGACAGGCACAGATACGCAGTATTTT. It is translated as CASSYPGTGTDTQYF.

The V and J genes are TRBV19 and TRBJ2-1; possibly TRBD1 for D (6 bases). Germline V gene sequence: CDR1 LNHDA, CDR2 SQIVND (reference sequence). With 6 bases removed from V and 0 bases from J, the gap between germline ends came to 12 bases. The CDR3 is made up of 15 amino acids. The CDR3 region is CASSRDMISYNEQFF. The CDR3 nucleotides read TGTGCCAGTAGCAGGGACATGATCTCCTACAATGAGCAGTTCTTC.

The chain combines TRBV5-1 with TRBJ1-2; TRBD1 is a possible D gene (6 bases). The CDR3 runs 16 residues. CDR1 and CDR2 (germline): SGHRS, YFSETQ. V was clipped by 0 bases and J by 3 bases, with 15 bases between them. The CDR3 loop is CASSLALGQSYYGYTF. CDR3 DNA: TGCGCCAGCAGCTTGGCGTTAGGACAGAGCTACTATGGCTACACCTTC.

This clone was picked up one time. The CDR3 nucleotides read TGTGCCAGCAGTCTAGCGGGAGGGCCTCGGAATGAGCAGTTCTTC. Translating gives CASSLAGGPRNEQFF. V is TRBV6-2 or TRBV6-3 and J is TRBJ2-1, with 12 nucleotides matching TRBD2. The ends lost 5 bases at V and 7 bases at J; junction bases unmatched: 6. This CDR3 is 15 amino acids long. Per germline, CDR1 MNHEY and CDR2 SVGEGT.

The genes are TRBV2 and TRBJ2-2, with TRBD1 matching 7 bases. V lost 1 base to trimming and J lost 6 bases; unmatched junction nucleotides: 5. This CDR3 has 15 amino acids. Germline-derived CDR1 and CDR2 are SNHLY and FYNNEI. The CDR3 region is CASSEDAGGSGELFF. CDR3 DNA sequence: TGTGCCAGCAGTGAAGATGCAGGGGGATCCGGGGAGCTGTTTTTT.